This TCR beta chain was recovered during a study of CD8 T cells in Susac syndrome. Sequencing of TCR beta drew on CD8+ and CD4+ T cells from blood. An input of about 0.45 to 1 ug of RNA was subjected to reverse transcription using random hexamers. The amplification used immunoSEQ multiplex PCR on TCR beta CDR3; it spanned 54 Vbeta and 13 Jbeta. TCRdb redid the calling of the immunoSEQ multiplex PCR reads with MiXCR, one entry per CDR3 protein. Of some 150,000 distinct CDR3 sequences listed, nearly 97% were seen once; the top ten hold about 0.15%. This CDR3 has 12 residues. Trimming shortened V by 2 bases and J by 4 bases, and 6 bases separated the two germline ends. Germline V lookup: CDR1 MGHDK, CDR2 SYGVNS.

The chain carries TRBV25-1 and TRBJ2-7, with D unresolved. The clonotype comes from a human donor with multiple sclerosis. The sample taken for sequencing was CD8+ T cells from PBMCs. The CDR3, as DNA: TGTGCCAGCAGTGAAGGATTTTACGAGCAGTACTTC. Its translation: CASSEGFYEQYF.